This is a list of T cell receptor beta chains from one sample in a study of T cells in Graves' hyperthyroidism and ophthalmopathy. TCRdb redid the calling of the multiplex PCR reads with MiXCR, one entry per CDR3 protein. The table lists around 350,000 distinct CDR3 sequences, 15% of them singletons, with about 21% in the top ten. The sample consisted of blood. These receptors all stem from a woman aged 55-69 years with Graves' ophthalmopathy. Each CDR3 is given with its conserved first and last residue. The order of the fields is clone size, J gene, V gene, CDR3 length, D gene, CDR3 DNA, CDR3 protein. A D gene is named only where the DNA matches it firmly. Clone size, where shown, is once, few, many, or a class for clones that have expanded.

>few|TRBJ1-1|TRBV15|13|-
TGTGCCACCAGCAGAGATAGGGCGGGTGAAGCTTTCTTT
CATSRDRAGEAFF
>few|TRBJ1-2|TRBV20-1|14|TRBD1
TGCAGTGCTAGAGGAACAGGGGGCGCCGAGGGCTACACCTTC
CSARGTGGAEGYTF
>-|TRBJ2-6|TRBV18|14|-
TGTGCCAGCTCACACGAATCTGGGGCCAACGTCCTGACTTTC
CASSHESGANVLTF
>many|TRBJ2-5|TRBV24-1|14|TRBD2
TGTGCCACCAGTGATGTGGGAGGGCTGGAGACCCAGTACTTC
CATSDVGGLETQYF
>many|TRBJ2-7|TRBV5-8|14|TRBD1
TGTGCCAGCAGCTTGCGCGACAGGGTTAACGAGCAGTACTTC
CASSLRDRVNEQYF
>few|TRBJ1-1|TRBV7-2|14|TRBD1
TGTGCCAGCAGTTCAGACAGGGCGAACACTGAAGCTTTCTTT
CASSSDRANTEAFF
>many|TRBJ2-3|TRBV20-1|16|TRBD2
TGCAGTGCTCGGCTAGCGGGAGGACGACTCACAGATACGCAGTATTTT
CSARLAGGRLTDTQYF
>many|TRBJ1-4|TRBV7-9|18|TRBD1
TGTGCCAGCAGCAGAATGCAATTGATGGGACAGGGTAATGAAAAACTGTTTTTT
CASSRMQLMGQGNEKLFF
>few|TRBJ2-7|TRBV29-1|13|-
TGCAGCGTTGTGGACTCGTCCGCCTACGAGCAGTACTTC
CSVVDSSAYEQYF
>-|TRBJ2-3|TRBV7-3|16|TRBD2
TGTGCCAGCAGCTCCCCGGGACTAGCGGGATCAGATACGCAGTATTTT
CASSSPGLAGSDTQYF
>many|TRBJ2-3|TRBV3-1|15|TRBD1
TGTGCCAGCAGCCGAGGGACAGGGTGGATGAATACGCAGTATTTT
CASSRGTGWMNTQYF
>-|TRBJ2-1|TRBV6-5|15|-
TGTGCCAGCAGTTACTCGACAGTCTCCTACAATGAGCAGTTCTTC
CASSYSTVSYNEQFF
>many|TRBJ2-3|TRBV6-5|18|-
TGTGCCAGCAGTTACTCCCGGGGTCGAGGGGAAGGCACAGATACGCAGTATTTT
CASSYSRGRGEGTDTQYF
>many|TRBJ1-1|TRBV28|12|-
TGTGCCACCAGAGGGGGATACACTGAAGCTTTCTTT
CATRGGYTEAFF
>-|TRBJ2-7|TRBV6-1|15|TRBD2
TGTGCCAGCCTGCCGGGACTAGAGGGCTCTAACGAGCAGTACTTC
CASLPGLEGSNEQYF
>few|TRBJ2-1|TRBV29-1|16|-
TGCAGCGTTGAATCCCCGGGGACACTATCGTGGAATGAGCAGTTCTTC
CSVESPGTLSWNEQFF
>many|TRBJ2-7|TRBV3-1|15|-
TGTGCCAGCAGCCAGTTCCCCGGGGGGCCCTACGAGCAGTACTTC
CASSQFPGGPYEQYF
>-|TRBJ2-1|TRBV6-1|16|-
TGTGCCAGCGGCCACTTGAGACGTAGCTCCTTCAATGAGCAGTTCTTC
CASGHLRRSSFNEQFF
>-|TRBJ2-1|TRBV29-1|14|TRBD2
TGCAGCGTTGAAGGGACTAGCGTTCGGGATGAGCAGTTCTTC
CSVEGTSVRDEQFF
>many|TRBJ1-6|TRBV7-2|15|-
TGTGCCAGCAGCTCTAGTCCCTCCTATAATTCACCCCTCCACTTT
CASSSSPSYNSPLHF
>few|TRBJ2-3|TRBV25-1|16|-
TGTGCCAGCAGTGAATATGGGGGTCGGGGCACAGATACGCAGTATTTT
CASSEYGGRGTDTQYF
>few|TRBJ1-1|TRBV12-5|15|-
TGTGCTAGTGGTTGGATCGCGGGTGAGAACACTGAAGCTTTCTTT
CASGWIAGENTEAFF
>-|TRBJ1-1|TRBV6-1|17|TRBD1
TGTGCCAGCAGCGTCATCGGGGGACTTGACAGGGAAGTTAAAGCTTTCTTT
CASSVIGGLDREVKAFF
>many|TRBJ1-6|TRBV18|12|-
TGTGCCAGCTCACCACCGGGGTCACCCCTCCACTTT
CASSPPGSPLHF
>many|TRBJ2-6|TRBV27|15|-
TGTGCCAGCAGGCGGGCGGGTTCTGGGGCCAACGTCCTGACTTTC
CASRRAGSGANVLTF
>-|TRBJ1-1|TRBV30|13|TRBD1
TGTGCCTGGGCCTCCTTACAGGGGCTTGAAGCTTTCTTT
CAWASLQGLEAFF
>many|TRBJ1-1|TRBV6-1|15|-
TGTGCCAGCAGAGCACATACAGCTATGAACACTGAAGCTTTCTTT
CASRAHTAMNTEAFF
>few|TRBJ1-6|TRBV2|14|-
TGTGCCAGCAGTGCTGCAGGGGATTGGGCACCCCTCCACTTT
CASSAAGDWAPLHF
>few|TRBJ2-5|TRBV20-1|10|-
TGCAGTGCTTACAGGGAAATTCAGTACTTC
CSAYREIQYF
>-|TRBJ2-5|TRBV12-3/TRBV12-4|15|TRBD2
TGTGCCAGCCTTATAACCGGGACTACCAAAGAGACCCAGTACTTC
CASLITGTTKETQYF
>few|TRBJ2-3|TRBV10-1|16|TRBD2
TGCGCCAGCAGTGGGACTAGAGTGGGTTCCGCAGATACGCAGTATTTT
CASSGTRVGSADTQYF
>many|TRBJ2-1|TRBV7-9|13|TRBD2
TGTGCCAGCAGACTAGCGCAGGGTGATGAGCAGTTCTTC
CASRLAQGDEQFF
>-|TRBJ2-1|TRBV20-1|15|-
TGCAGTGCTAGTGAGAGGATAGGACTGGCAGCTGAGCAGTTCTTC
CSASERIGLAAEQFF